The clone carrying this TCR beta chain appeared many times. Its antigen remains unknown. The entire patient cohort was treatment-naive prior to thyroid surgery. This sample stems from a study of metastatic and nonmetastatic thyroid tumors. Study details: Across blood and tumor or nodule tissue, repertoires from malignant and benign thyroid patients were compared with one another.

The V and J ends lost 1 base and 0 bases respectively, with 7 bases between them. The CDR3 covers 15 residues. The germline CDR1 and CDR2 sequences are MGHRA and YSYEKL. Overall study findings and caveats: It was reportedly found that TCR beta diversity was significantly higher in malignant thyroid tumors than in benign nodules, a difference seen in both blood and tumor samples.

In the original processing: A classifier of distant metastasis in papillary thyroid cancer was built from CDR3 differences (across clinicopathological groups). With MiXCR, TCRdb called clones anew from the PCR reads. V and J calls and clone size were set by TCRdb, not the authors. The sample lists around 19,000 clones; roughly 31% were seen once. The specimen sequenced was blood. This rearrangement joins TRBV4-1 to TRBJ1-5; D gene ambiguous. The origin of this receptor is a female donor with papillary thyroid cancer or a benign thyroid nodule (not recorded which). Some clones in this sample may be carry-over from other donors' samples. DNA for the CDR3: TGCGCCAGCAGCCAAGCAGAATATAGCAATCAGCCCCAGCATTTT. Translated, it gives CASSQAEYSNQPQHF.